This paragraph covers one TCR beta chain sequence. This sample was taken from a study of blood T cell repertoires in COVID-19. Turning to the study itself: Both acute and convalescent COVID-19 samples were obtained from the United States, Italy and Spain. From T cells, B-cell-depleted T cells, or PBMCs came the material, which was cDNA or gDNA.

As handled by the study authors: Amplified reference gene primers provided the basis for estimating nucleated cell counts. TCRdb's table, derived via immunoSEQ multiplex PCR, lists solely in-frame clones and lacks some. Clone size and V and J calls were adopted from that table, with D and trimming inferred from the DNA. This table holds approximately 270,000 clones, roughly 89% found once. The sequencing input was peripheral blood. This TCR was sampled from a man aged 50-59 years with acute or convalescent COVID-19.

The CDR3 DNA reads TGTGCCAGCAGCCAAATCATTAACACTGAAGCTTTCTTT. Its protein product is CASSQIINTEAFF. The chain joins TRBV14 to TRBJ1-1; D not certain. Trimming shortened V by 2 bases and J by 2 bases, and 6 bases separated the two germline ends. Germline V CDR1 and CDR2: SGHDN, FVKESK. This CDR3 region has 13 residues.